This entry lists 4 T cell receptor beta chains sequenced from one sample in a study of vaccination and CD4 T cells after COVID-19. Antigen specificity for these receptors is unknown. The study sequenced cultured CD4+ T cell DNA using the Oncomine TCR Beta short-read assay. TCRdb fed the PCR reads into MiXCR, producing one record per CDR3 protein. This sample carries more than 12,000 distinct CDR3 sequences, approximately 80% of them seen once, and the ten largest clones take 8% to 10%. Treatment in this sample: roughly 11-day PBMC culture with coronavirus spike peptide pools or control peptides (ViraFEST assay). The specimen comprised CD4+ T cells from blood, cultured in vitro, sampled after SARS-CoV-2 vaccination. Source of these receptors: a human donor who received a COVID-19 vaccine.

The gene calls are TRBV20-1 and TRBJ1-5; TRBD1 matches at 9 bases. CDR1 is DFQATT and CDR2 is SNEGSKA in the germline V gene (reference sequence). There are 15 residues in the CDR3. Trimming cost V 0 bases and J 7 bases; bases outside gene matches: 7. The CDR3, as DNA: TGCAGTGCTAGAGATCCTCTACAGGGGGCACAGCCCCAGCATTTT. Its translation is CSARDPLQGAQPQHF.

The CDR3, as DNA: TGTGCCAGCAGCTTAGGCGGGATAGAAAAACTGTTTTTT. Amino acid sequence: CASSLGGIEKLFF. This sequence joins TRBV7-9 and TRBJ1-4; no definite D call. CDR3 length equals 13 residues. CDR1 is SEHNR and CDR2 is FQNEAQ in the germline V gene (reference sequence). Trimming stripped 1 base from V and 8 bases from J, with 8 bases between.

This rearrangement joins TRBV6-5 to TRBJ2-7; 7 bases match TRBD2. J gave up 0 bases and V 0 bases, and 5 bases lay outside the gene matches. The CDR3 has 16 residues. The germline V gene has CDR1 MNHEY and CDR2 SVGAGI. CDR3 in DNA: TGTGCCAGCAGTTACTCGTCCGGCGGGAGCTCCTACGAGCAGTACTTC. Translating gives CASSYSSGGSSYEQYF.

The chain has TRBV5-4 and TRBJ2-3; 7 nucleotides agree with TRBD2. Looked up from germline, CDR1 is SGHNT and CDR2 is YYREEE (reference sequence). The CDR3 is made up of 16 amino acids. Trimming cost V 0 bases and J 7 bases; bases outside gene matches: 11. The CDR3 DNA follows: TGTGCCAGCAGCTTGGTTTTAGGACTAGAAATGAATACGCAGTATTTT. Translating it yields CASSLVLGLEMNTQYF.